One and the same sample provided the 18 T cell receptor beta chains below, sequenced in a study of blood T cell repertoires in COVID-19. Assay used: immunoSEQ multiplex PCR; TCRdb lists only in-frame clones, some missing. Here the sample spans 200,000 to 250,000 clones, 85% to 90% being singletons. The sequenced material came from peripheral blood. Receptors were obtained from a man aged 55 to 70 with acute or convalescent COVID-19.

The rearrangement joins TRBV2 to TRBJ1-2; a possible D gene is TRBD1 (6 bases). V shed 7 bases and J shed 1 base, with 7 bases lying between them. The CDR3 has 12 amino acids. Germline V gives CDR1 SNHLY, CDR2 FYNNEI. CDR3 nucleotides: TGTGCCAGCACGGACAGTAACTATGGCTACACCTTC. It yields the protein CASTDSNYGYTF.

The rearrangement links TRBV10-3 to TRBJ1-1; TRBD1 agrees at 10 bases. Trimming took 5 bases from V and 6 from J; bases not matched to a gene: 9. The CDR3 loop spans 15 amino acids. CDR1 ENHRY and CDR2 SYGVKD come from the germline V gene. CDR3 bases: TGTGCCATCAGTAGCTCCGGGACAGGGGTTCCTGAAGCTTTCTTT. Amino acid sequence: CAISSSGTGVPEAFF.

The rearrangement links TRBV15 to TRBJ1-2, with 7 bases lining up with TRBD1. In germline, CDR1 is LNHNV, CDR2 YYDKDF (reference sequence). The CDR3 has 13 amino acids. Trimming cost V 0 bases and J 8 bases; bases outside gene matches: 3. CDR3 in DNA: TGTGCCACCAGCAGAGAAGGGGGCGGCGGCTACACCTTC. It specifies CATSREGGGGYTF. Supplemented by reference TRBV15 and TRBJ1-2, the full variable domain reads DAMVIQNPRYQVTQFGKPVTLSCSQTLNHNVMYWYQQKSSQAPKLLFHYYDKDFNNEADTPDNFQSRRPNTSFCFLDIRSPGLGDTAMYLCATSREGGGGYTFGSGTRLTVV.

This clone was seen a handful of times. At the DNA level, this CDR3 is encoded by other sequences in the same sample as well. The chain combines TRBV28 with TRBJ1-5; 10 bases line up with TRBD1. The CDR3 spans 13 residues. The J segment lost 6 bases and the V segment lost 5 bases, leaving 1 base of the junction unmatched. CDR1 MDHEN and CDR2 SYDVKM come from the germline V gene. In DNA, the CDR3 is TGTGCCAGCAGTGACAGGGGGCGTCAGCCCCAGCATTTT. Encoded protein: CASSDRGRQPQHF.

This clone was seen ten or more times. V and J are TRBV19 and TRBJ2-5; 7 bases are a match to TRBD1. The CDR3 runs 14 residues. Germline V gives CDR1 LNHDA, CDR2 SQIVND (reference sequence). Trimming took 3 bases from V and 4 from J; bases not matched to a gene: 5. CDR3 sequence reads: CASSILQGVETQYF. The CDR3 DNA sequence: TGTGCCAGTAGTATTCTGCAGGGGGTAGAGACCCAGTACTTC.

DNA for the CDR3: TGCGCCAGCAGCTTGACGGCGGGCTCTGGAAACACCATATATTTT. This sequence encodes CASSLTAGSGNTIYF. J is TRBJ1-3 and V is TRBV5-1, with D unclear. Germline V CDR1 and CDR2: SGHRS, YFSETQ. The ends were cut back, 1 base at V and 0 bases at J, with 8 bases in the middle. CDR3 length: 15 residues.

The chain has TRBV5-1 and TRBJ2-1; TRBD2 agrees at 9 bases. CDR1 and CDR2 (germline): SGHRS, YFSETQ. The junction had 17 bases not matched to a gene; V was cut back by 0 bases and J by 7 bases. This CDR3 has 19 amino acids. CDR3 sequence (DNA): TGCGCCAGCAGCTTGGACGGTGTTTTATTGCGGGGGGGCCGGAATGAGCAGTTCTTC. Its translation: CASSLDGVLLRGGRNEQFF.

This clone occurred once. The V and J genes are TRBV6-6 and TRBJ2-2; 9 nucleotides line up with TRBD1. The CDR3 is made up of 18 amino acids. The V segment lost 5 bases and the J segment 4 bases; nucleotides outside the gene matches: 14. Germline lookup yields CDR1 MNHNY and CDR2 SVGAGI (reference sequence). The CDR3: CASSPLPPGQGFTGELFF. The CDR3 DNA is TGTGCCAGCAGTCCCCTGCCCCCGGGACAGGGCTTCACCGGGGAGCTGTTTTTT.

This clone has just a few counts. The V call is TRBV19, the J call TRBJ1-4; the D gene is possibly TRBD1 (6 bases). CDR3 size: 14 residues. Trimming took off 3 bases at V and 5 bases at J, with 10 bases between the two ends. From germline, CDR1 is LNHDA and CDR2 SQIVND (reference sequence). DNA of the CDR3: TGTGCCAGTAGTATGGCCAGGGGCAATGAAAAACTGTTTTTT. The encoded protein is CASSMARGNEKLFF.

This chain links TRBV7-2 with TRBJ1-2; TRBD1 agrees at 7 bases. Germline CDR1 and CDR2: SGHTA and FQGNSA. The V and J ends lost 2 bases and 2 bases, in that order; junction bases with no gene match: 11. The CDR3 has 17 residues. The CDR3 nucleotides read TGTGCCAGCAGCTTAAGAGCTGGGACAGAGCTAAACTATGGCTACACCTTC. This translates into CASSLRAGTELNYGYTF.

Here the CDR3 DNA reads TGTGCCAGCAGTGCCTCCGGGACAGGGGGGTACGAGCAGTACTTC. Translation: CASSASGTGGYEQYF. The rearrangement uses TRBV28 and TRBJ2-7; 11 nucleotides line up with TRBD1. Trimming removed 5 bases from V and 4 bases from J; junction bases left unmatched: 7. Per the germline V gene, CDR1 is MDHEN and CDR2 is SYDVKM. The CDR3 contains 15 residues.

The chain is built from TRBV4-1 and TRBJ2-3; TRBD2 is a possible D gene (5 bases). Germline V gene sequence: CDR1 MGHRA, CDR2 YSYEKL. The CDR3 loop spans 17 amino acids. Deletions cut 2 bases from V and 2 bases from J, with 17 bases between. DNA of the CDR3: TGCGCCAGCAGCCAATTAGATCGGGGATCTTCCACAGATACGCAGTATTTT. Protein product: CASSQLDRGSSTDTQYF.

This clone was found a few times. This chain uses TRBV7-2 with TRBJ2-3; D is unclear. Deletions cut 6 bases from V and 4 bases from J, with 20 bases between. In germline, CDR1 is SGHTA, CDR2 FQGNSA. The CDR3 extends over 16 amino acids. The CDR3, as DNA: TGTGCCAGCAGGGAATCCGATTGGGTCCGGGCAGATACGCAGTATTTT. Its translation: CASRESDWVRADTQYF. The entire variable domain, with the rest obtained from reference TRBV7-2 and TRBJ2-3, is as follows: GAGVSQSPSNKVTEKGKDVELRCDPISGHTALYWYRQSLGQGLEFLIYFQGNSAPDKSGLPSDRFSAERTGGSVSTLTIQRTQQEDSAVYLCASRESDWVRADTQYFGPGTRLTVL.

The chain recombines TRBV11-2 with TRBJ2-7; 7 bases are a match to TRBD1. Germline CDR1 is SGHAT and CDR2 is FQNNGV. The V segment lost 5 bases and the J segment 3 bases; nucleotides outside the gene matches: 13. This CDR3 spans 16 amino acids. CDR3 residues: CASSGQVLGSYYEQYF. In DNA form, the CDR3 reads TGTGCCAGCAGCGGACAGGTCCTGGGGTCCTACTACGAGCAGTACTTC.

The chain is built from TRBV28 and TRBJ2-7; D is ambiguous. Germline assignment: CDR1 MDHEN and CDR2 SYDVKM. Trimming pared 6 bases from V and 0 bases from J, leaving 15 bases between. The CDR3 sequence is 15 residues long. Written as DNA, the CDR3 is TGTGCCAGCAGCCAAACGGCGGTGGCCTCCTACGAGCAGTACTTC. Translating gives CASSQTAVASYEQYF.

The chain couples TRBV5-8 to TRBJ2-2; D not certain. Trimming left V 0 bases short and J 6 bases short, with 12 bases between. The CDR3 has 15 residues. CDR1 is SGHTS, CDR2 YDEGEE, per germline. CDR3 loop: CASSLEVSGPGELFF. The DNA of the CDR3 is TGTGCCAGCAGCTTGGAAGTTTCGGGTCCCGGGGAGCTGTTTTTT.

This clone showed up just a few times. J is TRBJ1-1 and V is TRBV6-5; D is ambiguous. The CDR3 is 15 residues long. CDR1 MNHEY and CDR2 SVGAGI come from the germline V gene. V lost 4 bases to trimming and J lost 2 bases, with 14 bases between them. CDR3 nucleotides: TGTGCCAGCAGTTTAAAATACAGAGTAAACACTGAAGCTTTCTTT. As protein: CASSLKYRVNTEAFF.

The gene calls are TRBV9 and TRBJ1-6; no reliable D call. The CDR3 has 17 amino acids. V gave up 4 bases and J gave up 8 bases, with 22 bases separating them. Germline lookup yields CDR1 SGDLS and CDR2 YYNGEE. The CDR3 reads CASSPRESGGSDSPLHF. The CDR3 DNA is TGTGCCAGCAGCCCACGGGAGAGCGGTGGGTCGGATTCACCCCTCCACTTT. The variable domain in full, completed from reference TRBV9 and TRBJ1-6, reads DSGVTQTPKHLITATGQRVTLRCSPRSGDLSVYWYQQSLDQGLQFLIQYYNGEERAKGNILERFSAQQFPDLHSELNLSSLELGDSALYFCASSPRESGGSDSPLHFGNGTRLTVT.